These T cell receptor beta chains were read from a single sample in a study of beta chain features in type 1 diabetes. The data were produced by immunoSEQ multiplex PCR, yet TCRdb's version contains in-frame clones alone and is incomplete. The table lists about 300,000 clones, around 7.8% of them singletons. The sample consisted of central memory CD4+ T cells from blood. These receptors all come from a woman under 30 in good health. Each CDR3 is given with its conserved first and last residue. A D gene is named only where the DNA matches it firmly. Size is omitted from some rows. Given values are once, few, many or a class for expanded clones.

>TRBD1|TRBV19|TRBJ1-1|.|14
CASSSRRDRGQAFF
TGTGCCAGTAGTTCCAGACGGGACAGGGGACAAGCTTTCTTT
>.|TRBV30|TRBJ1-5|few|14
CAWTPDLSTQPQHF
TGTGCCTGGACCCCCGACCTGAGCACTCAGCCCCAGCATTTT
>.|TRBV27|TRBJ2-3|many|15
CATQGLGLSTDTQYF
TGTGCCACGCAGGGGTTGGGGTTAAGCACAGATACGCAGTATTTT
>.|TRBV18|TRBJ1-2|.|15
CASSSSPPGIYGYTF
TGTGCCAGCTCATCGAGCCCTCCAGGTATCTATGGCTACACCTTC
>.|TRBV7-2|TRBJ1-4|few|14
CASTSRRSNEKLFF
TGTGCCAGCACCTCCAGGCGATCTAATGAAAAACTGTTTTTT
>TRBD2|TRBV29-1|TRBJ2-1|few|15
CSAESRLAGVVEQFF
TGCAGCGCCGAAAGCCGACTAGCGGGAGTGGTTGAGCAGTTCTTC
>.|TRBV28|TRBJ1-6|.|15
CASSPRKGGDSPLHF
TGTGCCAGCAGCCCCCGGAAGGGAGGCGATTCACCCCTCCACTTT
>.|TRBV29-1|TRBJ1-1|.|14
CSAFRSDWDTEAFF
TGCAGCGCCTTCCGCTCAGACTGGGACACTGAAGCTTTCTTT
>.|TRBV5-6|TRBJ2-7|few|15
CASSLAGFPTYEQYF
TGTGCCAGCAGCTTGGCAGGCTTCCCAACCTACGAGCAGTACTTC
>.|TRBV2|TRBJ1-1|.|13
CASRSEVHTEAFF
TGTGCCAGCCGTTCAGAGGTGCACACTGAAGCTTTCTTT
>.|TRBV6-6|TRBJ2-5|many|11
CASESTETQYF
TGTGCCAGTGAGAGCACGGAGACCCAGTACTTC
>TRBD1|TRBV19|TRBJ1-1|many|14
CASGRQGLYTEAFF
TGTGCCAGTGGTCGACAGGGGCTTTACACTGAAGCTTTCTTT
>.|TRBV7-9|TRBJ2-3|.|17
CASSSPSVGGGADTQYF
TGTGCCAGCAGCTCGCCCTCGGTTGGCGGGGGCGCAGATACGCAGTATTTT
>.|TRBV5-1|TRBJ2-3|.|16
CASSSPGGTHTDTQYF
TGCGCCAGCAGCTCCCCGGGCGGGACCCACACAGATACGCAGTATTTT
>.|TRBV7-2|TRBJ1-2|.|14
CASSPKGQSYGYTF
TGTGCCAGCAGCCCCAAGGGCCAGTCCTATGGCTACACCTTC
>.|TRBV7-2|TRBJ2-7|.|11
CASSSTYEQYF
TGTGCCAGCAGCTCTACCTACGAGCAGTACTTC
>.|TRBV10-3|TRBJ1-3|few|16
CAISESILSSGNTIYF
TGTGCCATCAGTGAGTCAATCCTGAGCTCTGGAAACACCATATATTTT
>.|TRBV28|TRBJ1-2|.|17
CASSLRDSFLIGVSYTF
TGTGCCAGCAGTTTGCGGGACTCCTTTTTGATTGGCGTGAGCTACACCTTC
>TRBD1|TRBV5-6|TRBJ1-1|.|13
CASSWTGDAEAFF
TGTGCCAGCAGCTGGACAGGGGACGCTGAAGCTTTCTTT
>TRBD1|TRBV11-3|TRBJ1-1|.|20
CASSLRGRLTTPLRNTEAFF
TGTGCCAGCAGCTTAAGGGGGCGCCTAACGACCCCTCTGCGAAACACTGAAGCTTTCTTT
>.|TRBV7-8|TRBJ1-1|many|14
CASSRTEGRTEAFF
TGTGCCAGCAGCCGCACAGAAGGGCGCACTGAAGCTTTCTTT
>.|TRBV28|TRBJ2-2|many|11
CASRGAGELFF
TGTGCCAGCAGAGGTGCCGGGGAGCTGTTTTTT
>.|TRBV10-3|TRBJ1-5|many|13
CAISGADGQPQHF
TGTGCCATCAGTGGGGCAGACGGACAGCCCCAGCATTTT
>.|TRBV19|TRBJ2-5|few|14
CASSPAAPQETQYF
TGTGCCAGTAGTCCCGCCGCCCCACAAGAGACCCAGTACTTC
>.|TRBV7-3|TRBJ2-5|few|13
CASSLTGSGTQYF
TGTGCCAGCAGCTTAACCGGGAGCGGGACCCAGTACTTC
>.|TRBV10-3|TRBJ1-2|few|13
CAISESLDYGYTF
TGTGCCATCAGTGAGTCGCTAGATTACGGCTACACCTTC
>.|TRBV29-1|TRBJ1-2|few|12
CSVEATVYGYTF
TGCAGCGTGGAAGCCACGGTATATGGCTACACCTTC
>.|TRBV7-2|TRBJ1-2|.|12
CASSLANYGYTF
TGTGCCAGCAGCTTAGCAAACTATGGCTACACCTTC
>.|TRBV5-4|TRBJ2-1|few|15
CASSLVGASYNEQFF
TGTGCCAGCAGCTTGGTAGGGGCGTCTTACAATGAGCAGTTCTTC
>.|TRBV2|TRBJ2-7|.|14
CASSEALQGYEQYF
TGTGCCAGCAGTGAAGCGCTTCAGGGTTACGAGCAGTACTTC
>.|TRBV10-3|TRBJ1-3|.|11
CAISPGNTIYF
TGTGCCATCAGTCCCGGAAACACCATATATTTT
>.|TRBV7-3|TRBJ2-5|few|15
CASSLGPATSETQYF
TGTGCCAGCAGCTTAGGGCCAGCAACGTCAGAGACCCAGTACTTC
>.|TRBV5-4|TRBJ1-5|many|13
CASSPGSNQPQHF
TGTGCCAGCAGCCCGGGCAGCAATCAGCCCCAGCATTTT
>.|TRBV7-9|TRBJ2-3|.|17
CASSVTWPGPSTDTQYF
TGTGCCAGCAGCGTGACCTGGCCGGGGCCTAGCACAGATACGCAGTATTTT
>.|TRBV4-2|TRBJ2-7|few|15
CASSQPLEDSIEQYF
TGTGCCAGCAGCCAACCACTAGAGGATTCGATAGAGCAGTACTTC
>TRBD1|TRBV28|TRBJ1-5|few|14
CASRSRGRIQPQHF
TGTGCCAGCCGAAGCAGGGGGCGGATTCAGCCCCAGCATTTT
>TRBD2|TRBV14|TRBJ2-2|.|17
CASSQSRTSGNTGELFF
TGTGCCAGCAGCCAATCCCGGACTAGCGGAAACACCGGGGAGCTGTTTTTT
>.|TRBV30|TRBJ2-1|many|12
CAWTPPGGEQFF
TGTGCCTGGACCCCCCCGGGTGGTGAGCAGTTCTTC
>.|TRBV6-1|TRBJ1-1|.|14
CASSNAQGNTEAFF
TGTGCCAGCAGTAACGCACAGGGGAACACTGAAGCTTTCTTT
>TRBD2|TRBV5-1|TRBJ2-5|.|15
CASYFSGGHRETQYF
TGTGCCAGTTATTTTAGCGGGGGCCACAGAGAGACCCAGTACTTC
>.|TRBV7-8|TRBJ2-1|.|14
CASSLVYRNDEQFF
TGTGCCAGCAGCTTAGTCTACAGGAACGATGAGCAGTTCTTC
>TRBD2|TRBV4-2|TRBJ2-7|few|20
CASSQEWAPATSSGTAEQYF
TGTGCCAGCAGCCAAGAGTGGGCCCCTGCTACCTCTAGCGGGACCGCCGAGCAGTACTTC
>.|TRBV20-1|TRBJ2-3|few|11
CSASRTDTQYF
TGCAGTGCTAGTCGCACAGATACGCAGTATTTT
>TRBD1|TRBV5-8|TRBJ2-1|.|15
CASSFGQGAQGEQFF
TGTGCCAGCAGTTTCGGACAGGGGGCGCAGGGTGAGCAGTTCTTC
>TRBD1|TRBV7-9|TRBJ2-5|few|14
CASSPTGAQETQYF
TGTGCCAGCAGCCCGACAGGGGCCCAAGAGACCCAGTACTTC
>.|TRBV27|TRBJ1-4|few|15
CASRRTSSSREKLFF
TGTGCCAGCAGACGTACTTCGAGCTCTAGAGAAAAACTGTTTTTT
>TRBD1|TRBV6-5|TRBJ2-5|.|15
CASSKTWTGQETQYF
TGTGCCAGCAGCAAAACCTGGACAGGGCAAGAGACCCAGTACTTC
>.|TRBV7-9|TRBJ1-1|few|14
CASSLGSGDTEAFF
TGTGCCAGCAGCTTAGGGTCTGGGGACACTGAAGCTTTCTTT
>.|TRBV7-2|TRBJ2-4|few|14
CASSSPTARDIQYF
TGTGCCAGCAGCTCACCAACCGCAAGGGACATTCAGTACTTC
>.|TRBV5-6|TRBJ1-1|few|12
CASSLGTHRAFF
TGTGCCAGCAGCTTGGGTACTCACCGAGCTTTCTTT
>.|TRBV6-5|TRBJ2-1|few|14
CASSYSRSGNEQFF
TGTGCCAGCAGTTACTCGAGAAGTGGGAATGAGCAGTTCTTC
>TRBD1|TRBV14|TRBJ1-2|few|15
CASSTSWTGGYGYTF
TGTGCCAGCAGCACGAGTTGGACAGGGGGCTATGGCTACACCTTC
>.|TRBV11-1|TRBJ1-1|few|13
CASSLDLNTEAFF
TGTGCCAGCAGCTTAGATTTGAACACTGAAGCTTTCTTT